The 27 T cell receptor beta chains below were found in one sample sequenced in a study of control samples from healthy donors and cancer patients. Some clones are missing from TCRdb's copy, which holds only in-frame ones; the method was immunoSEQ multiplex PCR. The sample has around 110,000 clones; 80% to 90% are singletons. Material for sequencing was PBMCs. These receptors were collected from a woman aged 45-60 years with colorectal cancer.

The V and J genes are TRBV18 and TRBJ2-5; TRBD1 might be the D (6 bases). The ends were cut back, 1 base at V and 2 bases at J, with 11 bases in the middle. The V gene's germline CDR1 is KGHSH and CDR2 LQKENI. The CDR3 is made up of 15 amino acids. CDR3 loop: CASSPLPGAQETQYF. The CDR3 nucleotides are TGTGCCAGCTCACCACTCCCAGGGGCTCAAGAGACCCAGTACTTC.

CDR3 sequence (DNA): TGTGCCAGCAGCCATGGACTAGCGGGAAGCACAGATACGCAGTATTTT. This sequence encodes CASSHGLAGSTDTQYF. J is TRBJ2-3 and V is TRBV3-1 (or the pseudogene TRBV3-2); TRBD2 matches at 12 bases. The CDR3 length is 16 residues. Germline CDR1 and CDR2: LGHDT and YNNKEL (reference sequence). Unmatched junction bases numbered 1, after V lost 3 bases and J lost 0 bases.

This chain links TRBV9 with TRBJ1-4; no clear D. This CDR3 comprises 14 residues. The V gene lost 1 base and the J gene lost 7 bases, with 11 bases spanning the gap. Germline V gene sequence: CDR1 SGDLS, CDR2 YYNGEE. CDR3 amino acids: CASSVRGSSEKLFF. Written as DNA, the CDR3 is TGTGCCAGCAGCGTACGAGGGAGTAGTGAAAAACTGTTTTTT.

V is TRBV10-3 and J is TRBJ1-5; D ambiguous. V was clipped by 8 bases and J by 7 bases, with 9 bases between them. This CDR3 is built from 11 residues. Germline V gene lookup returns CDR1 ENHRY and CDR2 SYGVKD. This CDR3 reads CAIGEDQPQHF. The CDR3 DNA sequence: TGTGCCATCGGAGAGGACCAGCCCCAGCATTTT.

V is TRBV30 and J is TRBJ2-1, with 10 nucleotides matching TRBD2. Germline V lookup: CDR1 GTSNPN, CDR2 SVGIG (reference sequence). J lost 7 bases, V lost 7 bases, and 7 bases had no gene match. CDR3 length equals 13 residues. Written as DNA, the CDR3 is TGTGCCTCCCCTAGCGGGAGCGGGAATGAGCAGTTCTTC. Its translation is CASPSGSGNEQFF.

The chain uses TRBV6-5 and TRBJ2-2; 8 positions match TRBD2. This CDR3 has 14 amino acids. V trimming: 8 bases; J trimming: 5 bases; junction bases outside the gene matches: 7. Per the germline V gene, CDR1 is MNHEY and CDR2 is SVGAGI. The CDR3 loop is CASQGLAGTGELFF. DNA of the CDR3: TGTGCCAGCCAAGGACTAGCTGGGACCGGGGAGCTGTTTTTT.

J is TRBJ1-1 and V is TRBV5-1; no clear D gene. CDR1 and CDR2 (germline): SGHRS, YFSETQ. The CDR3 length is 13 residues. Trimming removed 4 bases at V and 1 base at J, with 8 bases between. CDR3 protein: CASSATTNTEAFF. The CDR3 DNA reads as TGCGCCAGCAGCGCCACAACGAACACTGAAGCTTTCTTT. The full variable domain, rest sourced from reference TRBV5-1 and TRBJ1-1, is KAGVTQTPRYLIKTRGQQVTLSCSPISGHRSVSWYQQTPGQGLQFLFEYFSETQRNKGNFPGRFSGRQFSNSRSEMNVSTLELGDSALYLCASSATTNTEAFFGQGTRLTVV.

The chain couples TRBV29-1 to TRBJ2-7; 7 nucleotides match TRBD1. The CDR3 runs 12 residues. Germline CDR1 SQVTM, CDR2 ANQGSEA. Trimming took 7 bases from V and 2 from J; bases not matched to a gene: 5. This chain's CDR3 is CSGGRGTYEQYF. The CDR3 nucleotides are TGCAGCGGAGGCAGGGGGACCTACGAGCAGTACTTC.

This chain uses TRBV5-1 with TRBJ2-1, with D unclear. V lost 0 bases and J 5 bases, leaving 9 bases between the germline ends. This CDR3 comprises 14 residues. Germline CDR1 reads SGHRS; CDR2 reads YFSETQ. Here the CDR3 reads CASSLGGTDNEQFF. CDR3 bases: TGCGCCAGCAGCTTGGGAGGTACCGACAATGAGCAGTTCTTC.

The rearrangement links TRBV19 to TRBJ2-3, with 7 bases that match TRBD1. The V gene end was trimmed by 6 bases and the J gene end by 1 base; junction bases not matched to a gene: 7. The CDR3 is 15 amino acids. Germline lookup yields CDR1 LNHDA and CDR2 SQIVND (reference sequence). CDR3 in amino acids: CASRVWDSRTDTQYF. CDR3 in DNA: TGTGCCAGTAGGGTTTGGGACAGCCGCACAGATACGCAGTATTTT.

This clone was counted only a few times. This CDR3 is also generated by other DNA sequences in the sample. The J gene is TRBJ1-3, the V gene TRBV5-8; 7 bases agree with TRBD1. The germline gives CDR1 SGHTS, CDR2 YDEGEE. The CDR3 sequence is 15 residues long. V shed 5 bases, J shed 2 bases, and the junction held 7 bases outside the gene matches. CDR3 DNA sequence: TGTGCCAGCAGTTCTGACAGGGTGCCTGGAAACACCATATATTTT. It codes for CASSSDRVPGNTIYF.

This sequence joins TRBV10-3 and TRBJ2-1, with TRBD1 as a possible D gene (6 bases). Germline V gene lookup returns CDR1 ENHRY and CDR2 SYGVKD. The V end was cut by 4 bases, the J end by 5 bases, with 15 bases between. The CDR3 consists of 15 residues. The CDR3 DNA is TGTGCCATCAGTGGGTCCGGGACATTGAACAATGAGCAGTTCTTC. This translates into CAISGSGTLNNEQFF.

This chain joins TRBV30 and TRBJ2-2; D may be TRBD2 (6 bases). This CDR3 has 13 residues. CDR1 and CDR2 (germline): GTSNPN, SVGIG (reference sequence). V was pared by 3 bases and J by 6 bases, with 11 bases between. CDR3 loop: CAWRNWGAGELFF. The CDR3 DNA is TGTGCCTGGAGGAACTGGGGGGCCGGGGAGCTGTTTTTT.

The gene calls are TRBV15 and TRBJ1-4; 7 bases are a match to TRBD1. Germline V lookup: CDR1 LNHNV, CDR2 YYDKDF (reference sequence). CDR3 length: 14 amino acids. After removal of 11 bases from V and 8 bases from J, the junction contained 14 bases not matched to a gene. CDR3 amino acids: CAAKTPGQWEKLFF. The CDR3 region has the DNA TGTGCCGCTAAAACTCCGGGACAGTGGGAAAAACTGTTTTTT. The entire variable domain, with the rest obtained from reference TRBV15 and TRBJ1-4, is as follows: DAMVIQNPRYQVTQFGKPVTLSCSQTLNHNVMYWYQQKSSQAPKLLFHYYDKDFNNEADTPDNFQSRRPNTSFCFLDIRSPGLGDTAMYLCAAKTPGQWEKLFFGSGTQLSVL.

The chain employs TRBV5-1 and TRBJ1-1; unclear D gene. V lost 1 base and J 1 base, leaving 11 bases between the germline ends. Per germline, CDR1 SGHRS and CDR2 YFSETQ. There are 15 residues in the CDR3. For the CDR3, the DNA is TGCGCCAGCAGCTTGTCCGGGATTCGGAACACTGAAGCTTTCTTT. Its protein product is CASSLSGIRNTEAFF.

The rearrangement uses TRBV11-2 and TRBJ1-3; a weak D match, TRBD1 (5 bases). The V gene lost 5 bases and the J gene lost 2 bases, with 16 bases spanning the gap. The CDR3 has 16 residues. Germline loops: CDR1 SGHAT, CDR2 FQNNGV. CDR3 nucleotide sequence: TGTGCCAGCAGCGGATTCAGGGTATTTACTGGAAACACCATATATTTT. It codes for CASSGFRVFTGNTIYF.

The CDR3 loop is CASSYRDNSPLHF. DNA of the CDR3: TGTGCCAGCAGTTACCGCGATAATTCACCCCTCCACTTT. The chain links TRBV6-6 to TRBJ1-6; D not certain. The V and J ends lost 2 bases and 5 bases respectively, with 4 bases between them. Germline V gene sequence: CDR1 MNHNY, CDR2 SVGAGI (reference sequence). This CDR3 is built from 13 residues.

Only one count was recorded for this clone. This chain uses TRBV19 with TRBJ2-4, with D possibly being TRBD2 (6 bases). Germline V gene data show CDR1 as LNHDA and CDR2 as SQIVND (reference sequence). The CDR3 totals 16 residues. Trimming stripped 5 bases from V and 0 bases from J, with 14 bases between. The CDR3 DNA reads as TGTGCCAGTAGTTTCCGGGACTCCATAGCCAAAAACATTCAGTACTTC. Protein sequence: CASSFRDSIAKNIQYF.

The chain employs TRBV29-1 and TRBJ1-5, with TRBD1 as a possible D gene (5 bases). The CDR3 length is 14 residues. Germline loops: CDR1 SQVTM, CDR2 ANQGSEA. V lost 2 bases and J 3 bases, leaving 11 bases between the germline ends. CDR3 amino acids: CSVELAGNNQPQHF. CDR3 in DNA: TGCAGCGTTGAATTGGCAGGGAACAATCAGCCCCAGCATTTT.

V usage is TRBV5-1 and J usage is TRBJ2-3; TRBD2 matches 13 bases. Germline assignment: CDR1 SGHRS and CDR2 YFSETQ. This CDR3 has 14 amino acids. V dropped 5 bases and J dropped 5; count of bases not matched to a gene: 2. The CDR3 DNA sequence: TGCGCCAGCAGAGGGACTAGCGGGGAAGATACGCAGTATTTT. It specifies CASRGTSGEDTQYF.

The chain combines TRBV18 with TRBJ2-2, with D perhaps matching TRBD1 (6 bases). Deletions cut 1 base from V and 7 bases from J, with 16 bases between. CDR3 length: 16 residues. The germline CDR1 and CDR2 sequences are KGHSH and LQKENI. In DNA, the CDR3 is TGTGCCAGCTCACCACGGGTAGCCACAGGGATCGGGGAGCTGTTTTTT. Encoded protein: CASSPRVATGIGELFF. The full variable domain, with the rest looked up from reference TRBV18 and TRBJ2-2, is NAGVMQNPRHLVRRRGQEARLRCSPMKGHSHVYWYRQLPEEGLKFMVYLQKENIIDESGMPKERFSAEFPKEGPSILRIQQVVRGDSAAYFCASSPRVATGIGELFFGEGSRLTVL.

This chain links TRBV15 with TRBJ2-2; 8 bases are a match to TRBD2. The CDR3 has 18 amino acids. CDR1 is LNHNV, CDR2 YYDKDF, per germline (reference sequence). Unmatched junction bases numbered 6, after V lost 0 bases and J lost 0 bases. The CDR3 reads CATSRDLIAGTNTGELFF. DNA for the CDR3: TGTGCCACCAGCAGAGACCTGATAGCGGGGACGAACACCGGGGAGCTGTTTTTT.

The sample holds one count of this clone. V and J are TRBV7-9 and TRBJ2-3, with D perhaps TRBD2 (6 bases). The CDR3 contains 15 residues. Trimming shortened V by 3 bases and J by 0 bases, and 10 bases separated the two germline ends. CDR1 and CDR2 from the germline V gene are SEHNR and FQNEAQ (reference sequence). The CDR3 loop reads CASSLREPSTDTQYF. In DNA form, the CDR3 reads TGTGCCAGCAGCTTGCGGGAACCTAGCACAGATACGCAGTATTTT.

The DNA of the CDR3 is TGTGCCACCAGGGTGGGCGACAAAGAGACCCAGTACTTC. It is translated as CATRVGDKETQYF. The V and J genes are TRBV15 and TRBJ2-5; no definite D call. Trimming took off 6 bases at V and 3 bases at J, with 11 bases between the two ends. The CDR3 runs 13 residues. The germline V gene has CDR1 LNHNV and CDR2 YYDKDF (reference sequence).

The V call is TRBV3-1 (or the pseudogene TRBV3-2), the J call TRBJ2-2; D gene uncertain. The V end lost 0 bases, the J end lost 2 bases, and 10 bases lay between the germline ends. Germline lookup yields CDR1 LGHDT and CDR2 YNNKEL (reference sequence). CDR3 size: 16 residues. CDR3 sequence: CASSQEGNINTGELFF. The CDR3 DNA sequence: TGTGCCAGCAGCCAAGAGGGGAATATAAACACCGGGGAGCTGTTTTTT.

This chain connects TRBV11-1 to TRBJ1-2, with a weak D call TRBD1 (6 bases). Germline V lookup: CDR1 SGHAT, CDR2 FQDESV (reference sequence). V was clipped by 4 bases and J by 2 bases, with 14 bases between them. The CDR3 is 15 residues long. CDR3 nucleotide sequence: TGTGCCAGCAGCTCCCTCCGGGACAAGAACTATGGCTACACCTTC. This codes for CASSSLRDKNYGYTF.

The chain is built from TRBV5-1 and TRBJ1-3; D uncertain. Germline CDR1 and CDR2: SGHRS and YFSETQ. Trimming removed 4 bases at V and 3 bases at J, with 17 bases between. This CDR3 has 16 amino acids. As DNA, the CDR3 is TGCGCCAGCAGCGACCTGTCAGGAGCCGATGGAAACACCATATATTTT. This sequence encodes CASSDLSGADGNTIYF.